The sample holds a few counts of the clone carrying this TCR beta chain. Its antigen is not identified. Healthy Caucasian individuals from Russia aged about 6 to 90 were enrolled as donors. Alongside a J-beta primer mix, a sample-barcoded 5' primer served in a second PCR lasting about 7 to 11 cycles. One entry per CDR3 protein, called by TCRdb with MiXCR from the 5' RACE reads. The table has a few hundred thousand distinct CDR3 sequences, 27% seen once. These data come from a study of blood T cells in healthy people across ages. The CDR3 sequence is 15 residues long. The junction had 6 bases not matched to a gene; V was cut back by 2 bases and J by 6 bases. CDR1 and CDR2 from the germline V gene are MNHEY and SVGAGI. Study results and limitations: Greater diversity and more naive CD4+ cells were seen in long-lived donors than in aged donors.

A further study also used this sample, focusing on T cells of mothers and their children. That work adds: Not a single persistent microchimeric T cell clone was detected.

V and J are TRBV6-5 and TRBJ2-5, with 10 bases lining up with TRBD2. This TCR came from a boy younger than 10 in good health. Material for sequencing was blood. CDR3: CASSYGLAGAKTQYF. The CDR3 DNA reads as TGTGCCAGCAGTTACGGGCTAGCGGGGGCAAAGACCCAGTACTTC.